This TCR beta chain was documented in a study of beta chain features in type 1 diabetes (dated by TCRdb to the late 2010s). Study-wide context: Mean age, gender distribution, total cell number and subset yield did not differ between patients and healthy donors. A total of roughly 100 million sorted cells were examined across all samples, and the number of cells per subset was strongly correlated with RNA yield. Whereas all 28 donors provided naive and central memory subsets, regulatory and stem cell-like memory subsets were isolated from just 8 patients and about 8 healthy donors. The study compared TCRB repertoires of sorted circulating CD4+ T cell subsets between recently diagnosed type 1 diabetes patients and matched healthy donors. What the authors observed across the whole study: PCR might favor shorter templates, but patient and control samples were amplified and corrected together, so any skew would affect both groups equally. Fewer insertions and more nucleotide deletions at VDJ recombination sites were observed in patients with type 1 diabetes, implying thymic rearrangement abnormalities. Because cDNA was sequenced instead of genomic DNA, highly expressing activated cells could be over-represented, though the groups showed no difference in activation or CD3 levels. Naive, central memory and regulatory TCRB repertoires appeared to be more alike among patients than among healthy donors. Type 1 diabetes patients showed a moderate but significant shortening of TCRB CDR3 length in all four CD4+ subsets. HLA sub-analyses involved small numbers of individuals, so any influence of HLA type on TCRB rearrangement remained unresolved.

This clone was seen a single time. Its antigen is still unknown. The germline gene is not matched at one end of the junction; a read error may be the cause. Reading from cysteine to phenylalanine, the CDR3 counts 16 amino acids. The kept DNA is CDR3 alone, 48 bases in frame from the first base. Based on the germline V gene, the CDR1 and CDR2 sequences are SGDLS and YYNGEE. The entire amount of isolated RNA was reverse transcribed using the High Capacity cDNA Reverse Transcription Kit, so the sequenced TCRB transcripts were expressed ones. Deep immunoSEQ sequencing was applied to naive, central memory and regulatory T cell samples, giving an average of roughly 3.3 million total reads per sample. Sorted cells were lysed in RLT buffer and RNA was extracted with DNase-treated RNeasy Micro or Mini kits, depending on cell number. To prevent cross-contamination, each cell subset was processed individually, whereas patient and healthy donor samples were processed jointly. Using the immunoSEQ multiplex PCR, TCRB sequences were amplified from cDNA into 87-bp fragments spanning the CDR3 region. Amplicons were sequenced on the Illumina HiSeq platform. The original methods were these. Synthetic template baselines were used to correct PCR bias computationally, reads within Hamming distance 2 were collapsed together, and singletons that could not be merged were discarded. Reads were aligned to IMGT to assign V, D and J genes, CDR3 length, and insertions or deletions at six rearrangement sites. Within each subset, clonotype counts were normalized to the number of sorted cells before true diversity and Gini coefficients were calculated with the tcR R package. The overlap coefficient, calculated on TCRB nucleotide sequences, was used to measure repertoire sharing. TCRdb took this table from immuneACCESS and kept in-frame rearrangements with V and J called. Such tables lack part of the clones; where checked against another copy, unresolved V genes explain under half of the gap, and the rest is unexplained. V, J and clone size are taken as reported in that table, and D and trimming were inferred from the DNA itself. This sample lists 310,000 or so clones; approximately 10% were detected once. Approximately 1% of the sample is held by the ten biggest clonotypes.

From each donor, a single peripheral blood sample of approximately 110 mL on average was drawn into heparinised tubes. A BD FACSAria II was used to sort naive, central memory, regulatory and stem cell-like memory CD4+ T cells with a panel that included CD45RO, CCR7, CD25, CD127, CD95 and CD27. All sorted populations exceeded 95% purity. Right away, PBMCs were isolated by Lymphoprep density gradient centrifugation and were stained directly, with no culture step. So that batch effects would be minimized, each experiment stained and sorted samples in pairs, pairing one healthy donor with one patient. Material for sequencing was central memory CD4+ T cells from blood. This sequence uses TRBV9 and TRBJ2-1; tentative D gene TRBD1, with 6 bases matching. The origin of this receptor is a man in his thirties or forties with type 1 diabetes. CDR3 region: CASSVISTGSYNEQLF. The nucleotide sequence is TGTGCCAGCAGCGTAATTTCGACAGGCTCCTACAATGAGCAGCTCTTC.